This entry lists 30 T cell receptor beta chains sequenced from one sample in a study of shared clonotypes between healthy human individuals. As defined, naive CD8 cells were CD45RO-negative and positively selected for CCR7, with terminally differentiated effector memory CD45RA+ cells excluded. Generated by immunoSEQ multiplex PCR, the TCRdb table keeps only in-frame clones and is missing some. This sample has about 1,800,000 clones, with around 96% found just once. The sample comprised naive CD8+ T cells sorted from blood. The origin of the receptors is a man aged 18-30 years in good health.

The chain joins TRBV11-2 to TRBJ2-7, with D hard to call. CDR1 SGHAT and CDR2 FQNNGV come from the germline V gene. This CDR3 region has 17 residues. Trimming removed 3 bases at V and 2 bases at J, with 20 bases between. CDR3 in DNA: TGTGCCAGCAGCTTCCTCCCCCCGGAGCCCCTACCCTACGAGCAGTACTTC. Translated, it gives CASSFLPPEPLPYEQYF.

CDR3 residues: CASSITGGLYEQYF. In nucleotides, the CDR3 is TGTGCCAGCAGCATTACAGGGGGCCTCTACGAGCAGTACTTC. This chain joins TRBV5-4 and TRBJ2-7, with 9 bases identical to TRBD1. Trimming removed 4 bases from V and 3 bases from J; junction bases left unmatched: 5. This CDR3 is 14 amino acids long. Germline lookup yields CDR1 SGHNT and CDR2 YYREEE (reference sequence).

The chain is built from TRBV10-1 and TRBJ2-7; D unclear. CDR1 and CDR2 from the germline V gene are WNHNN and SYGVQD (reference sequence). The CDR3 runs 13 residues. V dropped 4 bases and J dropped 5 bases, with 12 bases sitting between them. The CDR3 region is CASSGPGGNEQYF. The CDR3 region has the DNA TGCGCCAGCAGTGGCCCGGGCGGAAACGAGCAGTACTTC.

This sequence joins TRBV5-4 and TRBJ2-5; 8 nucleotides line up with TRBD2. CDR3 length equals 15 residues. CDR1 is SGHNT, CDR2 YYREEE, per germline (reference sequence). The ends lost 2 bases at V and 7 bases at J; junction bases unmatched: 10. Here the CDR3 DNA reads TGTGCCAGCAGCTTTGGACTAGCTGGATTAGGGACCCAGTACTTC. Amino acids: CASSFGLAGLGTQYF. The whole variable domain, remainder taken from reference TRBV5-4 and TRBJ2-5, is ETGVTQSPTHLIKTRGQQVTLRCSSQSGHNTVSWYQQALGQGPQFIFQYYREEENGRGNFPPRFSGLQFPNYSSELNVNALELDDSALYLCASSFGLAGLGTQYFGPGTRLLVL.

The chain couples TRBV7-9 to TRBJ2-7, with 10 bases matching TRBD1. The length of the CDR3 is 14 residues. Unmatched junction bases numbered 10, after V lost 8 bases and J lost 6 bases. In germline, CDR1 is SEHNR, CDR2 FQNEAQ (reference sequence). In DNA form, the CDR3 reads TGTGCCAGCGCTCCGGGACAGGGGTTTCTCGAGCAGTACTTC. Translation: CASAPGQGFLEQYF. Using reference TRBV7-9 and TRBJ2-7 for the parts outside the CDR3, the full variable domain is DTGVSQNPRHKITKRGQNVTFRCDPISEHNRLYWYRQTLGQGPEFLTYFQNEAQLEKSRLLSDRFSAERPKGSFSTLEIQRTEQGDSAMYLCASAPGQGFLEQYFGPGTRLTVT.

The chain combines TRBV19 with TRBJ1-1; 9 positions match TRBD1. The CDR3 is 13 amino acids. The J segment lost 0 bases and the V segment lost 9 bases, leaving 2 bases of the junction unmatched. From germline, CDR1 is LNHDA and CDR2 SQIVND (reference sequence). The CDR3 protein is CASDRGLNTEAFF. The CDR3 coding sequence is TGTGCCAGCGACAGGGGGTTGAACACTGAAGCTTTCTTT.

The CDR3 protein is CASSLLAGNNEQFF. CDR3 sequence (DNA): TGTGCCAGCAGCCTATTGGCAGGGAACAATGAGCAGTTCTTC. This chain uses TRBV14 with TRBJ2-1; the D gene is possibly TRBD1 (5 bases). In germline, CDR1 is SGHDN, CDR2 FVKESK. V lost 4 bases, J lost 5 bases, and 12 bases lay in between. This CDR3 comprises 14 residues.

This chain connects TRBV2 to TRBJ2-3, with D possibly being TRBD1 (5 bases). There are 14 residues in the CDR3. In germline, CDR1 is SNHLY, CDR2 FYNNEI. V was clipped by 8 bases and J by 0 bases, with 12 bases between them. The CDR3 is CASGSGPSTDTQYF. The CDR3 region has the DNA TGTGCCAGCGGCTCAGGGCCAAGCACAGATACGCAGTATTTT.

The CDR3 DNA follows: TGTGCCAGCAGCACCGGGATTAACATCTATGGCTACACCTTC. Translating gives CASSTGINIYGYTF. The chain couples TRBV2 to TRBJ1-2, with D uncertain. Trimming took 6 bases from V and 4 from J, leaving 15 bases between them. This CDR3 has 14 residues. CDR1 is SNHLY, CDR2 FYNNEI, per germline.

The chain couples TRBV9 to TRBJ2-5, with TRBD1 identical over 8 bases. The CDR3 sequence is 16 residues long. Germline lookup yields CDR1 SGDLS and CDR2 YYNGEE. After removal of 0 bases from V and 4 bases from J, the junction contained 8 bases not matched to a gene. In DNA form, the CDR3 reads TGTGCCAGCAGCGTAGGGGGCAGGGGGCTCGGAGAGACCCAGTACTTC. It is translated as CASSVGGRGLGETQYF.

This clone occurred once. This chain links TRBV19 with TRBJ2-1, with 13 bases that match TRBD2. Germline trimming cut 5 bases from V and 6 bases from J; bases unmatched to any gene: 13. CDR1 is LNHDA and CDR2 is SQIVND in the germline V gene (reference sequence). The CDR3 spans 18 residues. The CDR3 protein is CASSPVMILAGGTNEQFF. DNA of the CDR3: TGTGCCAGTAGTCCCGTCATGATACTAGCGGGAGGGACCAATGAGCAGTTCTTC. Variable domain in full (rest from reference TRBV19 and TRBJ2-1): DGGITQSPKYLFRKEGQNVTLSCEQNLNHDAMYWYRQDPGQGLRLIYYSQIVNDFQKGDIAEGYSVSREKKESFPLTVTSAQKNPTAFYLCASSPVMILAGGTNEQFFGPGTRLTVL.

The rearrangement links TRBV7-8 to TRBJ1-2; D not certain. From germline, CDR1 is SGHVS and CDR2 FQNEAQ. The V and J ends lost 1 base and 4 bases respectively, with 13 bases between them. The CDR3 length is 15 residues. DNA for the CDR3: TGTGCCAGCAGCTTAGAATCGGGAGGGATCTATGGCTACACCTTC. Its protein is CASSLESGGIYGYTF.

The rearrangement uses TRBV5-8 and TRBJ2-1; 9 bases line up with TRBD2. The CDR3 loop spans 16 amino acids. Germline V lookup: CDR1 SGHTS, CDR2 YDEGEE. With V trimmed by 5 bases and J by 3 bases, 9 bases remained unmatched. The CDR3: CASSPRLAGSYNEQFF. The CDR3 coding sequence is TGTGCCAGCAGTCCCAGGCTAGCGGGGAGCTACAATGAGCAGTTCTTC.

This chain connects TRBV10-1 to TRBJ2-3, with TRBD1 identical over 7 bases. With V trimmed by 3 bases and J by 2 bases, 14 bases remained unmatched. Germline CDR1 and CDR2: WNHNN and SYGVQD (reference sequence). The CDR3 is 18 residues long. The CDR3 DNA follows: TGCGCCAGCAGTGACGTTCCCCTGACAGGGTCCGACACAGATACGCAGTATTTT. It translates to CASSDVPLTGSDTDTQYF.

The J gene is TRBJ1-5, the V gene TRBV28; no clear D. Looked up from germline, CDR1 is MDHEN and CDR2 is SYDVKM. The ends were cut back, 3 bases at V and 0 bases at J, with 9 bases in the middle. CDR3 size: 15 residues. The CDR3 loop is CASSFSGGSNQPQHF. The CDR3 DNA reads TGTGCCAGCAGTTTCTCCGGAGGTAGCAATCAGCCCCAGCATTTT.

The V gene is TRBV13, the J gene TRBJ1-2; 12 nucleotides line up with TRBD1. The junction had 12 bases not matched to a gene; V was cut back by 7 bases and J by 6 bases. The CDR3 loop spans 16 amino acids. Germline V CDR1 and CDR2: PRHDT, FYEKMQ (reference sequence). The CDR3 bases are TGTGCCAGCACCCCCGCTCCGGGACAGGGGGCGGATGGCTACACCTTC. It is translated as CASTPAPGQGADGYTF.

This sequence joins TRBV30 and TRBJ1-1; 8 bases line up with TRBD1. The CDR3 is 13 amino acids. After removal of 3 bases from V and 4 bases from J, the junction contained 4 bases not matched to a gene. CDR1 and CDR2 from the germline V gene are GTSNPN and SVGIG (reference sequence). In DNA, the CDR3 is TGTGCCTGGAGACTCACAGGGGGCACTGAAGCTTTCTTT. Translating gives CAWRLTGGTEAFF.

V usage is TRBV5-1 and J usage is TRBJ2-1; 10 bases line up with TRBD2. This CDR3 has 16 amino acids. V gave up 3 bases and J gave up 8 bases; unmatched junction bases: 11. CDR1 and CDR2 from the germline V gene are SGHRS and YFSETQ. The chain's CDR3 is CASSSPAGGFGDEQFF. The CDR3 coding sequence is TGCGCCAGCAGCTCACCAGCGGGAGGGTTTGGGGATGAGCAGTTCTTC.

This chain connects TRBV29-1 to TRBJ2-5; TRBD1 matches 9 bases. J gave up 5 bases and V 7 bases, and 8 bases lay outside the gene matches. The CDR3 length is 13 residues. Per the germline V gene, CDR1 is SQVTM and CDR2 is ANQGSEA. The CDR3 nucleotides are TGCAGCGCCGCTACAGGGGGCGACGAGACCCAGTACTTC. Protein: CSAATGGDETQYF.

This sequence joins TRBV9 and TRBJ1-1; possible D gene TRBD1, 5 bases. V gave up 5 bases and J gave up 4 bases, with 15 bases separating them. Germline lookup yields CDR1 SGDLS and CDR2 YYNGEE. The CDR3 runs 14 residues. The CDR3 DNA reads as TGTGCCAGCAGTCTGGGGGGGATTGGCACTGAAGCTTTCTTT. Translating it yields CASSLGGIGTEAFF.

The chain is built from TRBV25-1 and TRBJ2-2; 12 bases fit TRBD2. Losses at the gene ends were 7 bases for V and 2 bases for J; bases not matched to a gene: 5. Germline V gives CDR1 MGHDK, CDR2 SYGVNS. This CDR3 spans 16 amino acids. The chain's CDR3 is CASTGLAGTNTGELFF. The CDR3 bases are TGTGCCAGCACCGGACTAGCGGGGACCAACACCGGGGAGCTGTTTTTT.

V usage is TRBV7-2 and J usage is TRBJ2-7, with D tentatively TRBD1 or TRBD2 (5 bases each). The germline CDR1 and CDR2 sequences are SGHTA and FQGNSA. The CDR3 totals 14 residues. The V gene lost 1 base and the J gene lost 3 bases, with 10 bases spanning the gap. CDR3 in DNA: TGTGCCAGCAGCTTAGATAGGGACGACTACGAGCAGTACTTC. Residues: CASSLDRDDYEQYF.

The chain uses TRBV5-4 and TRBJ1-1; TRBD1 matches 8 bases. The J segment lost 4 bases and the V segment lost 4 bases, leaving 6 bases of the junction unmatched. The CDR3 extends over 14 amino acids. Per the germline V gene, CDR1 is SGHNT and CDR2 is YYREEE (reference sequence). This chain's CDR3 is CASSPQGGVTEAFF. The CDR3, as DNA: TGTGCCAGCAGCCCACAGGGGGGGGTCACTGAAGCTTTCTTT.

Remarks on this clone: Other DNA sequences in this sample translate to the same CDR3. This chain joins TRBV6-5 and TRBJ2-3; no clear D. The germline gives CDR1 MNHEY, CDR2 SVGAGI. This CDR3 comprises 15 residues. V gave up 0 bases and J gave up 2 bases, with 9 bases separating them. The CDR3: CASSYSTGYTDTQYF. Here the CDR3 DNA reads TGTGCCAGCAGTTACTCGACGGGTTACACAGATACGCAGTATTTT.

The CDR3 spells CASTWVSGYNEQFF. CDR3 coding DNA: TGTGCCAGCACATGGGTTAGCGGATACAATGAGCAGTTCTTC. This rearrangement joins TRBV6-6 to TRBJ2-1, with D possibly being TRBD2 (6 bases). CDR1 and CDR2 (germline): MNHNY, SVGAGI (reference sequence). V lost 7 bases and J 4 bases, leaving 14 bases between the germline ends. The CDR3 runs to 14 residues.

The V gene is TRBV27, the J gene TRBJ1-1; possibly TRBD1 for D (5 bases). Per germline, CDR1 MNHEY and CDR2 SMNVEV (reference sequence). Between the trimmed V and J ends, which lost 0 bases and 3 bases, there was a span of 8 bases. The CDR3 runs 14 residues. This chain's CDR3 is CASSLSWGDTEAFF. The CDR3 nucleotides are TGTGCCAGCAGTTTATCGTGGGGGGACACTGAAGCTTTCTTT.

V is TRBV9 and J is TRBJ1-4; perhaps TRBD1 as D (5 bases). The CDR3 runs to 14 residues. Per the germline V gene, CDR1 is SGDLS and CDR2 is YYNGEE. The V end was cut by 0 bases, the J end by 11 bases, with 14 bases between. The CDR3 DNA reads as TGTGCCAGCAGCGTAGCTCGGTCCGAGGGGAAACTGTTTTTT. Translation gives CASSVARSEGKLFF.

This clone was counted once. CDR3 DNA sequence: TGTGCCAGCAGCACGGGCGGAGAGCAGTACTTC. Translating gives CASSTGGEQYF. V and J are TRBV9 and TRBJ2-7, with D hard to call. V gave up 4 bases and J gave up 7 bases, with 9 bases separating them. CDR3 length equals 11 residues. Germline V gene lookup returns CDR1 SGDLS and CDR2 YYNGEE. The complete variable domain, with remaining parts taken from reference TRBV9 and TRBJ2-7, reads DSGVTQTPKHLITATGQRVTLRCSPRSGDLSVYWYQQSLDQGLQFLIQYYNGEERAKGNILERFSAQQFPDLHSELNLSSLELGDSALYFCASSTGGEQYFGPGTRLTVT.

The V gene is TRBV4-3, the J gene TRBJ2-7, with D hard to call. With 4 bases removed from V and 2 bases from J, the gap between germline ends came to 15 bases. Germline loops: CDR1 LGHNA, CDR2 YSLEER. This CDR3 comprises 15 residues. CDR3 loop: CASSPKSGLTYEQYF. The CDR3, as DNA: TGCGCCAGCAGCCCGAAATCTGGCCTTACCTACGAGCAGTACTTC.

The gene calls are TRBV7-9 and TRBJ2-5, with TRBD2 identical over 9 bases. Trimming removed 8 bases from V and 4 bases from J; junction bases left unmatched: 17. This CDR3 has 17 amino acids. CDR1 and CDR2 (germline): SEHNR, FQNEAQ (reference sequence). For the CDR3, the DNA is TGTGCCAGCGCTCACTTAGTCCTAGTAGCGGGAGTAGAGACCCAGTACTTC. Residues: CASAHLVLVAGVETQYF.